A single sample is the source of the 19 T cell receptor beta chains below, sequenced in a study of T cell responses to AZD1222 COVID-19 vaccine. Assay used: immunoSEQ multiplex PCR; TCRdb lists only in-frame clones, some missing. The sample has about 140,000 clones, more than 85% seen once. Material: peripheral blood, obtained on day 0 of AZD1222 vaccination. The source of these receptors is an adult in good health.

The chain carries TRBV21-1 and TRBJ2-7; the table calls TRBD1, which could not be checked here. TRBV21-1 is a pseudogene segment. The CDR3 runs 17 residues. As DNA, the CDR3 is TGTGCCAGCAGCCTCCAAGTTGCTGGGGCCTTCTCCTACGAGCAGTACTTC. Translating it yields CASSLQVAGAFSYEQYF.

The rearrangement joins TRBV30 to TRBJ1-3; 7 nucleotides align to TRBD1. V lost 2 bases, J lost 7 bases, and 11 bases stayed unmatched. Germline-derived CDR1 and CDR2 are GTSNPN and SVGIG (reference sequence). The CDR3 loop spans 15 amino acids. Here the CDR3 reads CAWSPGTAWANTIYF. CDR3 DNA: TGTGCCTGGAGTCCCGGGACAGCCTGGGCCAACACCATATATTTT.

The chain employs TRBV29-1 and TRBJ2-3; TRBD2 agrees at 10 bases. The CDR3 runs 14 residues. V was clipped by 6 bases and J by 5 bases; unmatched bases: 8. Germline CDR1 and CDR2: SQVTM and ANQGSEA. The CDR3 region is CSVVLAGAQDTQYF. The CDR3 nucleotides read TGCAGCGTCGTCCTAGCGGGAGCCCAAGATACGCAGTATTTT.

The chain's CDR3 is CASSRSGTNEKLFF. The DNA of the CDR3 is TGTGCCAGCAGCCGGTCAGGAACTAATGAAAAACTGTTTTTT. The J gene is TRBJ1-4, the V gene TRBV3-1 (or the pseudogene TRBV3-2), with no clear D. This CDR3 comprises 14 residues. V was clipped by 4 bases and J by 1 base, with 7 bases between them. Germline assignment: CDR1 LGHDT and CDR2 YNNKEL (reference sequence).

In DNA, the CDR3 is TGTGCCAGCAGTTCATGGGCCAACGTCCTGACTTTC. It codes for CASSSWANVLTF. The rearrangement joins TRBV12-3 or TRBV12-4 to TRBJ2-6, with D hard to call. The V and J ends lost 4 bases and 5 bases respectively, with 3 bases between them. The CDR3 loop spans 12 amino acids.

The chain links TRBV4-1 to TRBJ1-5; possibly TRBD1 for D (5 bases). The CDR3 is made up of 15 amino acids. V was trimmed by 1 base and J by 9 bases, leaving 16 bases between them. Germline V CDR1 and CDR2: MGHRA, YSYEKL. Here the CDR3 DNA reads TGCGCCAGCAGCCAAGTTGGTCCGGGGGTTGGGCCCCAGCATTTT. The encoded protein is CASSQVGPGVGPQHF.

The V gene is TRBV30, the J gene TRBJ2-1; the D is unclear. V lost 3 bases to trimming and J lost 4 bases, with 7 bases between them. The germline CDR1 and CDR2 sequences are GTSNPN and SVGIG (reference sequence). This CDR3 has 12 residues. DNA of the CDR3: TGTGCCTGGAGGGGTAGTTACAATGAGCAGTTCTTC. This gives the protein CAWRGSYNEQFF.

The chain joins TRBV28 to TRBJ1-2; D not certain. The CDR3 covers 13 residues. Looked up from germline, CDR1 is MDHEN and CDR2 is SYDVKM. The V gene lost 4 bases and the J gene lost 6 bases, with 12 bases spanning the gap. CDR3 loop: CASSWSTPNGYTF. DNA of the CDR3: TGTGCCAGCAGTTGGTCGACTCCCAATGGCTACACCTTC.

The chain joins TRBV5-4 to TRBJ2-1; TRBD2 is a possible D gene (5 bases). Between the trimmed V and J ends, which lost 0 bases and 9 bases, there was a span of 13 bases. Germline loops: CDR1 SGHNT, CDR2 YYREEE (reference sequence). This CDR3 is 14 amino acids long. Here the CDR3 DNA reads TGTGCCAGCAGCTTGGCGATCGGGGTGTCTGAGCAGTTCTTC. This codes for CASSLAIGVSEQFF.

The chain is built from TRBV5-1 and TRBJ1-1; tentatively, D is TRBD1 (6 bases). This CDR3 has 16 residues. Trimming stripped 4 bases from V and 0 bases from J, with 16 bases between. In germline, CDR1 is SGHRS, CDR2 YFSETQ. CDR3 sequence: CASSLRDNTLNTEAFF. The CDR3 coding sequence is TGCGCCAGCAGCCTTAGGGACAATACTTTGAACACTGAAGCTTTCTTT. Full variable domain (remainder filled in from reference TRBV5-1 and TRBJ1-1): KAGVTQTPRYLIKTRGQQVTLSCSPISGHRSVSWYQQTPGQGLQFLFEYFSETQRNKGNFPGRFSGRQFSNSRSEMNVSTLELGDSALYLCASSLRDNTLNTEAFFGQGTRLTVV.

CDR3 bases: TGTGCTAGTGGTCTACTAGCGGCGTATCGGGTCTCCTACAATGAGCAGTTCTTC. Its translation: CASGLLAAYRVSYNEQFF. This chain connects TRBV12-5 to TRBJ2-1; 8 nucleotides line up with TRBD2. The CDR3 runs to 18 residues. Germline V gene data show CDR1 as LGHNT and CDR2 as FRNRAP. The junction had 12 bases not matched to a gene; V was cut back by 5 bases and J by 0 bases.

The chain recombines TRBV2 with TRBJ2-3; 11 bases line up with TRBD2. Germline assignment: CDR1 SNHLY and CDR2 FYNNEI. With 2 bases clipped from V and 2 bases from J, the junction kept 6 bases outside the gene matches. The CDR3 totals 17 residues. In nucleotides, the CDR3 is TGTGCCAGCAGTGAAAGGATGGGACTAGCGGCCACAGATACGCAGTATTTT. Protein product: CASSERMGLAATDTQYF.

The chain employs TRBV7-9 and TRBJ1-5, with D possibly matching TRBD1 (6 bases). CDR1 and CDR2 (germline): SEHNR, FQNEAQ (reference sequence). V lost 2 bases to trimming and J lost 7 bases, with 12 bases between them. This CDR3 region has 14 residues. CDR3 amino acids: CASSLLGARQPQHF. The CDR3 DNA reads TGTGCCAGCAGCTTATTGGGGGCGCGGCAGCCCCAGCATTTT.

This chain uses TRBV24-1 with TRBJ2-3; D not resolved. The germline V gene has CDR1 KGHDR and CDR2 SFDVKD. With 3 bases removed from V and 1 base from J, the gap between germline ends came to 7 bases. This CDR3 is built from 14 residues. The CDR3: CATSDPGRTDTQYF. CDR3 nucleotide sequence: TGTGCCACCAGTGATCCGGGCCGCACAGATACGCAGTATTTT.

J is TRBJ1-2 and V is TRBV6-2 or TRBV6-3; 8 bases fit TRBD1. The V gene end was trimmed by 6 bases and the J gene end by 4 bases; junction bases not matched to a gene: 13. CDR1 is MNHEY, CDR2 SVGEGT, per germline. The CDR3 is 16 residues long. This CDR3 is CASSTPRTGLGYGYTF. For the CDR3, the DNA is TGTGCCAGCAGCACCCCCAGGACAGGGCTTGGCTATGGCTACACCTTC.

The chain joins TRBV28 to TRBJ1-2, with 8 nucleotides matching TRBD1. Germline loops: CDR1 MDHEN, CDR2 SYDVKM. The CDR3 contains 13 residues. V was pared by 2 bases and J by 8 bases, with 4 bases of the junction left unmatched. The CDR3 sequence is CASSLGQGGGYTF. CDR3 DNA: TGTGCCAGCAGTTTAGGACAGGGCGGCGGCTACACCTTC.

This chain joins TRBV11-2 and TRBJ1-5, with 8 bases aligning to TRBD1. The CDR3 is 15 residues long. Germline V gives CDR1 SGHAT, CDR2 FQNNGV. Trimming took 5 bases from V and 4 from J; bases not matched to a gene: 7. In DNA, the CDR3 is TGTGCCAGCAGCCCGACAGGGGTTCTAAATCAGCCCCAGCATTTT. It encodes CASSPTGVLNQPQHF.

The chain has TRBV4-3 and TRBJ1-2, with D unresolved. The V gene's germline CDR1 is LGHNA and CDR2 YSLEER. With 0 bases removed from V and 5 bases from J, the gap between germline ends came to 10 bases. The CDR3 loop spans 14 amino acids. Here the CDR3 reads CASSQDPGVYGYTF. The CDR3 region has the DNA TGCGCCAGCAGCCAAGATCCGGGAGTTTATGGCTACACCTTC.

CDR3 loop: CASSEITGGSEQYF. CDR3 sequence (DNA): TGTGCCAGCAGTGAAATCACAGGGGGCTCCGAGCAGTACTTC. V gene TRBV6-1 combines with J gene TRBJ2-7, with 9 bases fitting TRBD1. Germline V CDR1 and CDR2: MNHNS, SASEGT. CDR3 length: 14 amino acids. The V and J ends lost 2 bases and 6 bases, in that order; junction bases with no gene match: 5.